This TCR beta chain was recovered during a study of T cell changes during pregnancy in multiple sclerosis. As for this clone: Mismatch with germline at one junction end may stem from a read error.

The CDR3 spans 15 residues. The germline V gene has CDR1 MGHRA and CDR2 YSYEKL. Here immunoSEQ multiplex PCR was the method, and the copy in TCRdb shows in-frame clones only, minus some. Of roughly 60,000 clones detected, roughly 87% appear once; the ten largest clones hold roughly 2.1%. This chain connects TRBV4-1 to TRBJ2-4; 8 bases align to TRBD1. The starting material was peripheral blood, obtained in the second trimester of pregnancy. The sequence came from a female donor in good health, enrolled as a control in a pregnancy study. DNA of the CDR3: TGCGCCAGCAGCCAAGAAGAGTGGGGACAGGAAGGTTATCGGTTC. Translation gives CASSQEEWGQEGYRF.